These 26 T cell receptor beta chains were all obtained from the same sample, sequenced in a study of cytomegalovirus exposure and HLA in healthy donors. Both 60 Vbeta primers and 13 Jbeta primers went into the PCR. Method: immunoSEQ multiplex PCR; TCRdb's copy keeps in-frame clones and lacks some. The profile shows 100,000 to 150,000 clones, 73% of them singletons. Sequencing was done on a sample of PBMCs. The receptors were sampled from a man in his sixties in good health and CMV-seropositive.

The chain carries TRBV11-2 and TRBJ2-2; D possibly corresponds to TRBD2 (5 bases). Trimming removed 5 bases from V and 0 bases from J, with 13 bases in between. Germline CDR1 reads SGHAT; CDR2 reads FQNNGV. CDR3 length: 16 residues. CDR3 in amino acids: CASSPFNGANTGELFF. The CDR3 DNA sequence: TGTGCCAGCAGCCCTTTCAACGGGGCGAACACCGGGGAGCTGTTTTTT.

The chain is built from TRBV13 and TRBJ1-1; TRBD1 might be the D (5 bases). Germline-derived CDR1 and CDR2 are PRHDT and FYEKMQ (reference sequence). Trimming removed 5 bases from V and 8 bases from J, with 9 bases in between. The CDR3 has 11 residues. CDR3 in amino acids: CASSHRQEAFF. The DNA for the CDR3 is TGTGCCAGCAGCCATCGACAGGAAGCTTTCTTT.

This clone was found a few times. This chain uses TRBV5-1 with TRBJ1-3; possibly TRBD1 for D (6 bases). V was trimmed by 4 bases and J by 4 bases, leaving 18 bases between them. This CDR3 has 16 amino acids. CDR1 is SGHRS and CDR2 is YFSETQ in the germline V gene. CDR3 amino acids: CASSEGHRQAGNTIYF. The CDR3 region has the DNA TGCGCCAGCAGCGAGGGACACCGGCAGGCCGGAAACACCATATATTTT.

The J gene is TRBJ1-1, the V gene TRBV5-5; D ambiguous. Between the trimmed V and J ends, which lost 0 bases and 0 bases, there was a span of 9 bases. Germline V lookup: CDR1 SGHKS, CDR2 YYEKEE (reference sequence). CDR3 length equals 15 residues. The CDR3 region is CASSLGPRMNTEAFF. In nucleotides, the CDR3 is TGTGCCAGCAGCTTGGGGCCAAGAATGAACACTGAAGCTTTCTTT.

The genes are TRBV9 and TRBJ2-5; the match to TRBD2 covers 13 bases. Germline V gene sequence: CDR1 SGDLS, CDR2 YYNGEE. Trimming removed 4 bases from V and 5 bases from J; junction bases left unmatched: 8. The CDR3 spans 16 residues. The CDR3 DNA reads as TGTGCCAGCAGCCCCAGACTAGCGGGGGGCCGGGAGACCCAGTACTTC. Translated, it gives CASSPRLAGGRETQYF. The full variable domain, completed using reference TRBV9 and TRBJ2-5, is DSGVTQTPKHLITATGQRVTLRCSPRSGDLSVYWYQQSLDQGLQFLIQYYNGEERAKGNILERFSAQQFPDLHSELNLSSLELGDSALYFCASSPRLAGGRETQYFGPGTRLLVL.

The chain combines TRBV6-4 with TRBJ2-2, with 7 bases that match TRBD2. CDR1 is MRHNA, CDR2 SNTAGT, per germline. Trimming removed 6 bases from V and 5 bases from J; junction bases left unmatched: 9. The CDR3 contains 15 residues. The DNA for the CDR3 is TGTGCCAGCAGACTAGGACTAGGGGAGACCGGGGAGCTGTTTTTT. Translating it yields CASRLGLGETGELFF.

This clone was detected once. This sequence joins TRBV7-2 and TRBJ2-5; 12 bases agree with TRBD2. This CDR3 has 16 amino acids. J was trimmed by 5 bases and V by 2 bases; bases with no gene match: 6. CDR1 is SGHTA, CDR2 FQGNSA, per germline. In DNA form, the CDR3 reads TGTGCCAGCAGCTTAAATCGCGGACTAGCGGGGGAGACCCAGTACTTC. Its translation: CASSLNRGLAGETQYF. The full variable domain, its missing parts supplied by reference TRBV7-2 and TRBJ2-5, is GAGVSQSPSNKVTEKGKDVELRCDPISGHTALYWYRQSLGQGLEFLIYFQGNSAPDKSGLPSDRFSAERTGGSVSTLTIQRTQQEDSAVYLCASSLNRGLAGETQYFGPGTRLLVL.

The chain carries TRBV30 and TRBJ1-1; D is possibly TRBD1 (6 bases). V was cut by 5 bases and J by 2 bases, with 9 bases left in between. The germline CDR1 and CDR2 sequences are GTSNPN and SVGIG (reference sequence). The CDR3 covers 12 residues. CDR3 DNA: TGTGCCTGGGACAGGCCCAACACTGAAGCTTTCTTT. Residues: CAWDRPNTEAFF.

The J gene is TRBJ1-1, the V gene TRBV10-3; D not resolved. CDR1 and CDR2 from the germline V gene are ENHRY and SYGVKD. The CDR3 sequence is 12 residues long. V was trimmed by 7 bases and J by 1 base, leaving 7 bases between them. The CDR3, as DNA: TGTGCCATCATGAACGGGAACACTGAAGCTTTCTTT. It translates to CAIMNGNTEAFF.

This chain links TRBV27 with TRBJ2-7; 12 bases are a match to TRBD2. The J segment lost 2 bases and the V segment lost 7 bases, leaving 3 bases of the junction unmatched. This CDR3 has 14 amino acids. The germline gives CDR1 MNHEY, CDR2 SMNVEV (reference sequence). As DNA, the CDR3 is TGTGCCAGCATGGGACTAGCGGGCACCTACGAGCAGTACTTC. It translates to CASMGLAGTYEQYF.

The chain links TRBV7-3 to TRBJ2-2; 7 bases are shared with TRBD1. In germline, CDR1 is SGHTA, CDR2 FQGTGA. After removal of 5 bases from V and 5 bases from J, the junction contained 2 bases not matched to a gene. This CDR3 comprises 13 residues. CDR3 DNA sequence: TGTGCCAGCAGCCCGACAGGGACCGGGGAGCTGTTTTTT. Protein sequence: CASSPTGTGELFF.

The chain is built from TRBV5-6 and TRBJ2-2; TRBD2 matches at 7 bases. Germline V gene lookup returns CDR1 SGHDT and CDR2 YYEEEE. V lost 1 base, J lost 4 bases, and 10 bases stayed unmatched. The CDR3 has 17 amino acids. This CDR3 reads CASSLPGRGDFTGELFF. DNA for the CDR3: TGTGCCAGCAGCTTGCCAGGACGGGGGGATTTCACCGGGGAGCTGTTTTTT.

J is TRBJ2-1 and V is TRBV19, with TRBD2 identical over 11 bases. CDR1 is LNHDA and CDR2 is SQIVND in the germline V gene (reference sequence). V lost 4 bases to trimming and J lost 3 bases; unmatched junction nucleotides: 2. The CDR3 extends over 15 amino acids. The chain's CDR3 is CASSNLAGGYNEQFF. In DNA, the CDR3 is TGTGCCAGTAGTAACCTAGCGGGGGGCTACAATGAGCAGTTCTTC.

The J gene is TRBJ2-5, the V gene TRBV7-2; D is undetermined. Germline V lookup: CDR1 SGHTA, CDR2 FQGNSA. The germline V and J ends were trimmed by 2 bases and 2 bases, with 6 bases remaining between them. This CDR3 has 13 amino acids. This chain's CDR3 is CASSLSFQETQYF. CDR3 nucleotides: TGTGCCAGCAGCTTATCCTTTCAAGAGACCCAGTACTTC.

The chain recombines TRBV7-2 with TRBJ2-7, with a tentative D call TRBD2 (5 bases). The CDR3 runs 15 residues. V gave up 4 bases and J gave up 3 bases, with 16 bases separating them. Germline CDR1 SGHTA, CDR2 FQGNSA. This CDR3 is CASSSGAALGYEQYF. The CDR3 DNA reads TGTGCCAGCAGCTCAGGAGCGGCCCTAGGCTACGAGCAGTACTTC.

Only a few counts were recorded for this clone. The rearrangement uses TRBV19 and TRBJ2-2, with 11 bases identical to TRBD2. This CDR3 region has 13 residues. After removal of 8 bases from V and 5 bases from J, the junction contained 1 base not matched to a gene. Germline assignment: CDR1 LNHDA and CDR2 SQIVND (reference sequence). DNA for the CDR3: TGTGCCAGTCGACTAGCGGGGACCGGGGAGCTGTTTTTT. This sequence encodes CASRLAGTGELFF.

The V call is TRBV4-2, the J call TRBJ2-7, with 7 bases matching TRBD2. The germline CDR1 and CDR2 sequences are LGHNA and YNFKEQ. After removal of 5 bases from V and 4 bases from J, the junction contained 8 bases not matched to a gene. The CDR3 sequence is 14 residues long. The CDR3 protein is CASSFSGVSYEQYF. As DNA, the CDR3 is TGTGCCAGCAGCTTCAGCGGGGTCTCATACGAGCAGTACTTC.

V usage is TRBV6-5 and J usage is TRBJ1-1; perhaps TRBD1 as D (5 bases). The CDR3 covers 11 residues. The germline CDR1 and CDR2 sequences are MNHEY and SVGAGI. V was cut by 6 bases and J by 5 bases, with 7 bases left in between. The CDR3 loop is CASSQGTEAFF. The CDR3, as DNA: TGTGCCAGCAGCCAGGGAACTGAAGCTTTCTTT.

This clone was found a few times. The chain links TRBV2 to TRBJ2-7; possibly TRBD2 for D (5 bases). The germline V and J ends were trimmed by 7 bases and 5 bases, with 12 bases remaining between them. The CDR3 spans 12 residues. Germline CDR1 reads SNHLY; CDR2 reads FYNNEI. The CDR3 nucleotides are TGTGCCAGCAAACCAGACGGGGACGAGCAGTACTTC. Residues: CASKPDGDEQYF. Full variable domain (remainder filled in from reference TRBV2 and TRBJ2-7): EPEVTQTPSHQVTQMGQEVILRCVPISNHLYFYWYRQILGQKVEFLVSFYNNEISEKSEIFDDQFSVERPDGSNFTLKIRSTKLEDSAMYFCASKPDGDEQYFGPGTRLTVT.

This clone was counted once. The V and J genes are TRBV10-1 and TRBJ2-5, with 13 nucleotides matching TRBD2. V lost 5 bases, J lost 2 bases, and 5 bases stayed unmatched. Germline values: CDR1 WNHNN, CDR2 SYGVQD (reference sequence). The CDR3 spans 16 residues. For the CDR3, the DNA is TGCGCCAGCAGTCAGGGACTAGCGGGGCAACAAGAGACCCAGTACTTC. Protein: CASSQGLAGQQETQYF.

This chain links TRBV5-1 with TRBJ2-3; 9 nucleotides match TRBD2. Unmatched junction bases numbered 7, after V lost 4 bases and J lost 4 bases. Germline V CDR1 and CDR2: SGHRS, YFSETQ. CDR3 length: 15 residues. The CDR3, as DNA: TGCGCCAGCAGCCGTAGCGGGGGTGAGGCAGATACGCAGTATTTT. Amino acids: CASSRSGGEADTQYF. Full variable domain (missing parts from reference TRBV5-1 and TRBJ2-3): KAGVTQTPRYLIKTRGQQVTLSCSPISGHRSVSWYQQTPGQGLQFLFEYFSETQRNKGNFPGRFSGRQFSNSRSEMNVSTLELGDSALYLCASSRSGGEADTQYFGPGTRLTVL.

J is TRBJ2-5 and V is TRBV28; maybe TRBD1 (7 bases). Germline V gene lookup returns CDR1 MDHEN and CDR2 SYDVKM. V lost 6 bases to trimming and J lost 5 bases, with 22 bases between them. The CDR3 loop spans 16 amino acids. The CDR3 DNA is TGTGCCAGCAGCTCTCGGGACAGCTCCCTAGCGGAGACCCAGTACTTC. It yields the protein CASSSRDSSLAETQYF.

This clone occurred a few times. The chain employs TRBV5-4 and TRBJ1-4, with a possible D match to TRBD1 (5 bases). The CDR3 loop spans 14 amino acids. Trimming took 5 bases from V and 8 from J, leaving 16 bases between them. Per germline, CDR1 SGHNT and CDR2 YYREEE (reference sequence). The CDR3 nucleotides are TGTGCCAGCAGGAAGATAGACAGCGACGAAAAACTGTTTTTT. Amino acids: CASRKIDSDEKLFF.

The gene calls are TRBV10-3 and TRBJ2-3; TRBD1 agrees at 9 bases. The CDR3 sequence is 13 residues long. CDR1 ENHRY and CDR2 SYGVKD come from the germline V gene. V shed 6 bases, J shed 4 bases, and the junction held 2 bases outside the gene matches. CDR3 region: CAIRGQGADTQYF. In DNA, the CDR3 is TGTGCCATCAGGGGACAGGGAGCAGATACGCAGTATTTT.

V is TRBV15 and J is TRBJ1-5, with a possible D match to TRBD1 (5 bases). Germline values: CDR1 LNHNV, CDR2 YYDKDF (reference sequence). V was shortened by 3 bases and J by 0 bases, with 6 bases between the two germline ends. The CDR3 consists of 14 residues. The CDR3 nucleotides are TGTGCCACCAGCAGGGACATTAGCAATCAGCCCCAGCATTTT. This gives the protein CATSRDISNQPQHF. The complete variable domain, with remaining parts taken from reference TRBV15 and TRBJ1-5, reads DAMVIQNPRYQVTQFGKPVTLSCSQTLNHNVMYWYQQKSSQAPKLLFHYYDKDFNNEADTPDNFQSRRPNTSFCFLDIRSPGLGDTAMYLCATSRDISNQPQHFGDGTRLSIL.

This clone has a handful of counts. This chain uses TRBV30 with TRBJ1-2; D possibly corresponds to TRBD1 (5 bases). CDR3 size: 10 residues. Trimming took 8 bases from V and 4 from J, leaving 8 bases between them. Germline CDR1 GTSNPN, CDR2 SVGIG (reference sequence). CDR3: CATGTYGYTF. For the CDR3, the DNA is TGTGCCACAGGAACCTATGGCTACACCTTC.